This T cell receptor (beta chain) is from a study of cytomegalovirus exposure and HLA in healthy donors. Whole-study findings and limits: Indistinguishability led to the exclusion of some V segments, TRBV6-2 and TRBV6-3 included. In an earlier analysis, in several hundred donors, most V segments appeared productive either ~87% or ~30% of the time.

Worth noting for this clone: Its cognate antigen is unknown.

Unmatched junction bases numbered 4, after V lost 1 base and J lost 4 bases. CDR1 is LGHNT, CDR2 FRNRAP, per germline. The CDR3 length is 15 residues. In the PCR, 60 Vbeta and 13 Jbeta primers were used. Assay: immunoSEQ multiplex PCR; the TCRdb copy retains only in-frame clones and omits some. The sample contains about 110,000 clones, around 80% of which appear only once. The chain couples TRBV12-5 to TRBJ2-3, with 8 positions matching TRBD2. This TCR derives from an older woman in good health and CMV-seropositive. The sequenced sample consisted of PBMCs. The CDR3 nucleotides are TGTGCTAGTGGTTTGGGATACGGGAGGGCAGATACGCAGTATTTT. Residues: CASGLGYGRADTQYF.